The present TCR beta chain was sequenced within a study of T cell clones after liver transplantation (dated by TCRdb to between 2019 and 2020). Study-wide context: Samples were obtained from ITN030ST, a randomized trial in which withdrawal of immunosuppression was attempted within 2 years of liver transplantation. Donor-reactive T cell clones were identified by TCRbeta sequencing following a pre-transplant mixed lymphocyte reaction and were subsequently tracked in post-transplant blood. Third party-reactive TCRbeta sequences from pre-transplant MLRs were also identified as an antigen-independent comparator for donor-reactive sequences. Of the eight recipients, a few were HCV-positive, while the remaining recipients had been transplanted for non-autoimmune, non-viral indications. No induction therapy was given to the subjects, and standard immunosuppression was administered until randomization at 12-24 months post-transplant. Tolerance was defined as complete immunosuppression withdrawal for at least one year with no rise in liver enzymes beyond twice the upper limit of normal. Blood samples were taken pre-transplant, pre-randomization before withdrawal, and post-randomization after full withdrawal or failed withdrawal. The study cohort included 8 liver transplant recipients, of whom 3 were classified as tolerant and 5 as non-tolerant. Broader findings and caveats from the paper: Low numbers of available donor cells limited the measurable donor-reactive repertoire in two subjects. Donor-reactive sequences decreased more than third party-reactive sequences, which suggests partial antigen-specific deletion that was not related to withdrawal success. The conclusions were preliminary, being limited by small, heterogeneous patient numbers and by non-standardized post-transplant time points. After accounting for repertoire turnover, donor-reactive detection was significantly reduced in 7 of 8 subjects for CD4 and 8 of 8 for CD8. A significant post-transplant decrease in circulating donor-reactive CD4 TCRbeta sequences was observed in most of the 8 subjects, irrespective of tolerance or HCV status. Because allograft tissue specimens were not available, migration of donor-reactive T cells into the graft, rather than deletion, may have occurred.

Notes on this clone: Which antigen it targets is not known. Base-call qualities are not available, and no considerably larger clone is one nucleotide away.

Using immunoSEQ, frozen genomic DNA was subjected to high-throughput TCRbeta CDR3 sequencing, a process that included PCR amplification, mapping, bias correction and internal controls. Per the original workflow: Productive rearrangements were retained, and unique TCRbeta sequences were defined by the CDR3 nucleotide sequence together with the V and J gene. For a sequence to be called donor-reactive, it needed a frequency of at least 0.01% and at least 5-fold expansion in CFSE-low cells compared with unstimulated pre-transplant cells. Minimum frequency thresholds were set for each subject based on the unstimulated sample with the lowest template count, ensuring at least 90% detection power. Repertoire turnover was measured by Jensen-Shannon divergence between the top 1000 TCRbeta sequences post- and pre-transplant. Two-sided Fisher's exact tests were used to test for changes in the detection of donor-reactive sequences. Entries here come from immuneACCESS through TCRdb and include only in-frame sequences with V and J called. Some clones fail to appear in such tables; in the studies checked, an unresolved V gene covers under half of the shortfall, and the cause of the remainder is unknown. V and J calls and clone size are given by that table; D and trimming were obtained from the DNA. The sample yields roughly 80,000 clones; 70% to 90% were counted once. The ten most abundant clones make up 2.8% of the sample.

Sequences LNHDA (CDR1) and SQIVND (CDR2) are obtained from the germline V gene (reference sequence). Trimming leaves V shorter by 6 bases and J shorter by 1 base, with the junction holding 10 bases beyond the gene matches. The CDR3 starts with the cysteine, ends with the phenylalanine, and has 16 residues. CDR3 DNA is the only sequence kept; it has 48 bases, read in frame from the first base. Thawed unstimulated PBMCs were stained for CD3, CD4 and CD8 and FACS-sorted into CD3+CD4+ and CD3+CD8+ populations. Randomization to immunosuppression withdrawal applied to every one of the 8 studied subjects. The Qiagen DNeasy Blood and Tissue Kit was used to isolate genomic DNA.

This sample comprised CD4+ T cells from blood, obtained at the 22-month timepoint. In this chain, TRBV19 is recombined with TRBJ1-1; 8 bases in between match TRBD1. This receptor was taken from a human patient who received a liver transplant. Once a transplant has taken place, some T cells may be donor derived. The CDR3 protein is CASRSAGGGGNTEAFF. The nucleotide sequence is TGTGCCAGTAGGTCCGCAGGGGGCGGCGGGAACACTGAAGCTTTCTTT.